What follows are 32 T cell receptor beta chains derived from one specimen sequenced in a study of identical twins. Each CDR3 protein gets one entry after TCRdb re-called the 5' RACE reads with MiXCR. The sample lists around 340,000 distinct CDR3 sequences; 9% to 10% were seen once. The sample was naive T cells sorted from blood. These receptors came from a woman between 50 and 59 years old in good health.

The J gene is TRBJ1-1, the V gene TRBV7-6, with TRBD1 identical over 7 bases. Germline CDR1 is SGHVS and CDR2 is FNYEAQ. Unmatched junction bases numbered 5, after V lost 3 bases and J lost 1 base. This CDR3 comprises 15 residues. This CDR3 reads CASSFSGQPNTEAFF. CDR3 sequence (DNA): TGTGCCAGCAGCTTTTCGGGACAGCCGAACACTGAAGCTTTCTTT. The full variable domain, with the rest looked up from reference TRBV7-6 and TRBJ1-1, is GAGVSQSPRYKVTKRGQDVALRCDPISGHVSLYWYRQALGQGPEFLTYFNYEAQQDKSGLPNDRFSAERPEGSISTLTIQRTEQRDSAMYRCASSFSGQPNTEAFFGQGTRLTVV.

This clonotype was seen a few times. The chain links TRBV11-3 to TRBJ1-3; D uncertain. CDR1 is SGHNT, CDR2 YENEEA, per germline. V gave up 0 bases and J gave up 0 bases, with 15 bases separating them. The CDR3 consists of 18 residues. CDR3 sequence reads: CASSLETIAGNSGNTIYF. The CDR3 DNA reads TGTGCCAGCAGCTTAGAAACAATAGCGGGAAACTCTGGAAACACCATATATTTT.

The sample holds many counts of this clonotype. This chain connects TRBV3-1 to TRBJ2-1; TRBD2 matches 8 bases. Per the germline V gene, CDR1 is LGHDT and CDR2 is YNNKEL (reference sequence). The V and J ends lost 0 bases and 6 bases, in that order; junction bases with no gene match: 4. This CDR3 is built from 15 residues. The CDR3 sequence is CASSQESLAGNEQFF. The CDR3, as DNA: TGTGCCAGCAGCCAAGAGAGTCTAGCGGGCAATGAGCAGTTCTTC.

The chain links TRBV6-2 or TRBV6-3 to TRBJ2-7; D remains unclear. V was cut by 0 bases and J by 3 bases, with 6 bases left in between. The CDR3 has 13 residues. Germline lookup yields CDR1 MNHEY and CDR2 SVGEGT. CDR3 DNA: TGTGCCAGCAGTTACTCGAAGGGCTACGAGCAGTACTTC. Its protein is CASSYSKGYEQYF.

This clonotype was observed many times. V is TRBV27 and J is TRBJ1-6, with D possibly being TRBD1 (5 bases). The CDR3 spans 14 residues. Trimming cost V 7 bases and J 7 bases, with 14 bases left between them. Germline V gene sequence: CDR1 MNHEY, CDR2 SMNVEV (reference sequence). Written as DNA, the CDR3 is TGTGCCAGCACGCGTGACGGGGGGAATTCACCCCTCCACTTT. This translates into CASTRDGGNSPLHF.

This clonotype has more than one count but fewer than ten. The rearrangement links TRBV5-6 to TRBJ2-7; D is possibly TRBD1 (6 bases). Looked up from germline, CDR1 is SGHDT and CDR2 is YYEEEE. CDR3 size: 14 residues. Trimming shortened V by 4 bases and J by 2 bases, and 13 bases separated the two germline ends. The CDR3 region is CASSLRTVTYEQYV. The CDR3 DNA follows: TGTGCCAGCAGCCTACGGACAGTAACCTACGAGCAGTACGTC.

This clonotype was recorded many times. J is TRBJ2-3 and V is TRBV6-6; 9 positions match TRBD2. V was pared by 11 bases and J by 2 bases, with 8 bases of the junction left unmatched. Germline V gene sequence: CDR1 MNHNY, CDR2 SVGAGI (reference sequence). This CDR3 is built from 14 residues. The CDR3 spells CAGQAGGPTDTQYF. The CDR3 DNA is TGTGCCGGGCAGGCGGGAGGGCCCACAGATACGCAGTATTTT.

The sample holds many counts of this clonotype. The V call is TRBV3-1, the J call TRBJ1-5; the D gene is possibly TRBD1 (6 bases). The germline V gene encodes CDR1 LGHDT and CDR2 YNNKEL (reference sequence). The CDR3 is 16 residues long. V lost 1 base and J 7 bases, leaving 17 bases between the germline ends. CDR3 coding DNA: TGTGCCAGCAGCCAAGGGGGGCGACAGCGGGAACAGCCCCAGCATTTT. Amino acid sequence: CASSQGGRQREQPQHF.

This clonotype was seen at least ten times. This chain links TRBV29-1 with TRBJ2-1; the match to TRBD2 covers 13 bases. Germline lookup yields CDR1 SQVTM and CDR2 ANQGSEA. This CDR3 spans 14 amino acids. Unmatched junction bases numbered 5, after V lost 5 bases and J lost 7 bases. For the CDR3, the DNA is TGCAGCGTTCCACTGGGACTAGCGGGAAATGAGCAGTTCTTC. As protein: CSVPLGLAGNEQFF.

This clonotype has only a few counts. This rearrangement joins TRBV5-1 to TRBJ1-5; D not certain. Trimming cost V 4 bases and J 0 bases, with 8 bases left between them. This CDR3 has 14 amino acids. The V gene's germline CDR1 is SGHRS and CDR2 YFSETQ. This CDR3 is CASSPNPSNQPQHF. The CDR3 DNA sequence: TGCGCCAGCAGCCCAAACCCTAGCAATCAGCCCCAGCATTTT. Full variable domain (missing parts from reference TRBV5-1 and TRBJ1-5): KAGVTQTPRYLIKTRGQQVTLSCSPISGHRSVSWYQQTPGQGLQFLFEYFSETQRNKGNFPGRFSGRQFSNSRSEMNVSTLELGDSALYLCASSPNPSNQPQHFGDGTRLSIL.

This clonotype was picked up a small number of times. This sequence joins TRBV11-2 and TRBJ2-7; the D is unclear. Germline CDR1 and CDR2: SGHAT and FQNNGV. This CDR3 has 11 amino acids. The germline V and J ends were trimmed by 5 bases and 1 base, with 3 bases remaining between them. The CDR3, as DNA: TGTGCCAGCAGCCATTCCTACGAGCAGTACGTC. It is translated as CASSHSYEQYV.

The chain joins TRBV6-2 or TRBV6-3 to TRBJ2-7, with a possible D match to TRBD1 (5 bases). The V and J ends lost 4 bases and 0 bases respectively, with 10 bases between them. The CDR3 totals 14 residues. Germline loops: CDR1 MNHEY, CDR2 SVGEGT. The CDR3 reads CASSFSDSSYEQYV. The CDR3 DNA reads TGTGCCAGCAGTTTCTCCGACAGCTCCTACGAGCAGTACGTC.

This clonotype was seen ten or more times. The V gene is TRBV29-1, the J gene TRBJ2-1; possible D gene TRBD2, 5 bases. The germline V gene encodes CDR1 SQVTM and CDR2 ANQGSEA. The CDR3 has 13 residues. Trimming removed 4 bases at V and 9 bases at J, with 16 bases between. CDR3 region: CSVGERYTTEQFF. CDR3 in DNA: TGCAGCGTTGGGGAGCGCTACACCACTGAGCAGTTCTTC.

This clonotype was detected only a few times. The chain uses TRBV5-1 and TRBJ2-1; D perhaps matches TRBD2 (5 bases). The CDR3 contains 16 residues. In germline, CDR1 is SGHRS, CDR2 YFSETQ. The V end lost 5 bases, the J end lost 0 bases, and 15 bases lay between the germline ends. The CDR3 spells CASRLEASSSYNEQFF. In nucleotides, the CDR3 is TGCGCCAGCAGGCTCGAGGCTAGCAGCTCCTACAATGAGCAGTTCTTC.

The gene calls are TRBV27 and TRBJ2-3; D might be TRBD2 (5 bases). V lost 5 bases and J lost 2, with 17 bases in between. The germline V gene encodes CDR1 MNHEY and CDR2 SMNVEV (reference sequence). CDR3 length equals 16 residues. CDR3 amino acids: CASSTTAEGPTDTQYF. In DNA, the CDR3 is TGTGCCAGCAGTACCACAGCGGAAGGACCCACAGATACGCAGTATTTT.

This clonotype turned up a few times. The chain has TRBV6-6 and TRBJ1-5, with D perhaps TRBD1 (5 bases). CDR1 is MNHNY and CDR2 is SVGAGI in the germline V gene (reference sequence). The CDR3 sequence is 17 residues long. With 0 bases removed from V and 2 bases from J, the gap between germline ends came to 14 bases. CDR3 DNA: TGTGCCAGCAGTTACTCTCAAGGGGAGTGGGGCAATCAGCCCCAGCATTTT. This gives the protein CASSYSQGEWGNQPQHF.

This clonotype was picked up many times. V and J are TRBV7-9 and TRBJ1-2; 10 bases agree with TRBD1. J lost 8 bases, V lost 7 bases, and 4 bases had no gene match. The CDR3 consists of 12 residues. Germline V gene sequence: CDR1 SEHNR, CDR2 FQNEAQ (reference sequence). In nucleotides, the CDR3 is TGTGCCAGCACCCCGGGACAGGGGGGCTACACCTTC. Its translation: CASTPGQGGYTF.

This clonotype occurred many times. This sequence joins TRBV5-1 and TRBJ1-1; tentatively, D is TRBD1 (6 bases). The CDR3 is 14 residues long. Germline-derived CDR1 and CDR2 are SGHRS and YFSETQ. V lost 4 bases to trimming and J lost 1 base, with 11 bases between them. CDR3 in DNA: TGCGCCAGCAGCATAACAGGGTCGAACACTGAAGCTTTCTTT. Encoded protein: CASSITGSNTEAFF.

At least ten counts were recorded for this clonotype. The V and J genes are TRBV10-3 and TRBJ2-1, with a weak D call TRBD2 (5 bases). The CDR3 totals 15 residues. The V gene lost 6 bases and the J gene lost 4 bases, with 16 bases spanning the gap. Germline V gene sequence: CDR1 ENHRY, CDR2 SYGVKD. The CDR3 spells CAIRSGERSYNEQFF. The CDR3 DNA reads as TGTGCCATCAGATCGGGCGAGCGGAGTTACAATGAGCAGTTCTTC.

In its sample, this clonotype was seen a few times. This sequence joins TRBV12-3 or TRBV12-4 and TRBJ2-4, with D possibly being TRBD1 (6 bases). V lost 3 bases and J lost 7, with 22 bases in between. The CDR3 is 17 residues long. The CDR3 is CASSFGQGLDYSNIQYF. The DNA of the CDR3 is TGTGCCAGCAGTTTTGGGCAGGGGCTCGATTACTCCAACATTCAGTACTTC.

V gene TRBV20-1 combines with J gene TRBJ1-4; TRBD1 agrees at 10 bases. Germline CDR1 is DFQATT and CDR2 is SNEGSKA (reference sequence). V was pared by 3 bases and J by 7 bases, with 11 bases of the junction left unmatched. The CDR3 spans 16 residues. The CDR3 sequence is CSASLDRGPEGEKLFF. The CDR3, as DNA: TGCAGTGCTAGCCTAGACAGGGGGCCAGAGGGTGAAAAACTGTTTTTT.

There are a few counts of this clonotype. The chain has TRBV30 and TRBJ1-4, with no clear D. The CDR3 runs 14 residues. Germline assignment: CDR1 GTSNPN and CDR2 SVGIG (reference sequence). The V and J ends lost 0 bases and 8 bases respectively, with 13 bases between them. This CDR3 reads CAWSVNSGWEKLFF. The CDR3 coding sequence is TGTGCCTGGAGTGTGAATTCGGGTTGGGAAAAACTGTTTTTT.

The V and J genes are TRBV29-1 and TRBJ1-2, with D unclear. Germline values: CDR1 SQVTM, CDR2 ANQGSEA. There are 11 residues in the CDR3. Trimming pared 4 bases from V and 8 bases from J, leaving 11 bases between. CDR3: CSVGLQFGYTF. The CDR3 DNA is TGCAGCGTTGGCCTCCAGTTCGGCTACACCTTC.

The rearrangement joins TRBV30 to TRBJ1-4; TRBD1 might be the D (5 bases). The V gene lost 2 bases and the J gene lost 8 bases, with 15 bases spanning the gap. The CDR3 has 14 amino acids. CDR1 GTSNPN and CDR2 SVGIG come from the germline V gene (reference sequence). CDR3 nucleotides: TGTGCCTGGAGTAACGGGGGATCAGGCGAAAAACTGTTTTTT. Translated: CAWSNGGSGEKLFF.

This clonotype came up many times. The chain combines TRBV5-1 with TRBJ2-7; a possible D gene is TRBD1 (6 bases). Germline V gene sequence: CDR1 SGHRS, CDR2 YFSETQ. The CDR3 covers 15 residues. Trimming shortened V by 2 bases and J by 3 bases, and 15 bases separated the two germline ends. The CDR3 is CASSLVQGVDYEQYF. The CDR3 DNA reads TGCGCCAGCAGCTTAGTACAGGGAGTGGACTACGAGCAGTACTTC.

The chain couples TRBV6-5 to TRBJ1-5; D remains ambiguous. CDR1 is MNHEY, CDR2 SVGAGI, per germline. V lost 6 bases, J lost 3 bases, and 9 bases lay in between. CDR3 length: 13 residues. The CDR3 protein is CASSPSPNQPQHF. The CDR3 region has the DNA TGTGCCAGCAGCCCGTCTCCCAATCAGCCCCAGCATTTT.

The V call is TRBV5-1, the J call TRBJ2-1; 7 bases line up with TRBD2. Germline assignment: CDR1 SGHRS and CDR2 YFSETQ. The CDR3 totals 13 residues. The ends lost 9 bases at V and 9 bases at J; junction bases unmatched: 12. CDR3 bases: TGCGCCACCTCATCGGGGCCGGGGGGTGAGCAGTTCTTC. Encoded protein: CATSSGPGGEQFF.

This clonotype was found many times. The rearrangement links TRBV10-3 to TRBJ1-5; D remains unclear. The CDR3 is made up of 12 amino acids. Trimming shortened V by 8 bases and J by 4 bases, and 9 bases separated the two germline ends. Germline-derived CDR1 and CDR2 are ENHRY and SYGVKD. CDR3 in amino acids: CAISTENQPQHF. DNA for the CDR3: TGTGCCATCTCAACCGAAAATCAGCCCCAGCATTTT.

This clonotype came up a few times. The genes are TRBV29-1 and TRBJ2-1, with D unclear. The germline V gene has CDR1 SQVTM and CDR2 ANQGSEA. V lost 0 bases to trimming and J lost 2 bases, with 8 bases between them. The length of the CDR3 is 14 residues. The CDR3 sequence is CSVEDSAAYNEQFF. As DNA, the CDR3 is TGCAGCGTTGAAGATTCGGCAGCCTACAATGAGCAGTTCTTC.

This clonotype was seen repeatedly, ten times or more. The chain has TRBV12-3 or TRBV12-4 and TRBJ2-3; D unresolved. V lost 7 bases, J lost 1 base, and 18 bases lay in between. There are 16 residues in the CDR3. The CDR3 nucleotides are TGTGCCAGCACTTCAGGCCGGACGGTGGGCACAGATACGCAGTATTTT. It yields the protein CASTSGRTVGTDTQYF.

V gene TRBV7-8 combines with J gene TRBJ2-5, with a possible D match to TRBD1 (6 bases). Trimming removed 5 bases at V and 4 bases at J, with 14 bases between. CDR1 and CDR2 from the germline V gene are SGHVS and FQNEAQ. CDR3 length: 14 amino acids. The CDR3 region has the DNA TGTGCCAGCAGCCATTCCCAGGGGAGAGAGACCCAGTACTTC. Its protein product is CASSHSQGRETQYF.

This chain joins TRBV12-3 or TRBV12-4 and TRBJ2-7, with D possibly called TRBD1 or TRBD2 (5 bases each). The CDR3 contains 14 residues. Trimming took 6 bases from V and 3 from J, leaving 15 bases between them. This CDR3 is CASSSSGGYYEQYF. For the CDR3, the DNA is TGTGCCAGCAGCTCTTCTGGGGGATACTACGAGCAGTACTTC.